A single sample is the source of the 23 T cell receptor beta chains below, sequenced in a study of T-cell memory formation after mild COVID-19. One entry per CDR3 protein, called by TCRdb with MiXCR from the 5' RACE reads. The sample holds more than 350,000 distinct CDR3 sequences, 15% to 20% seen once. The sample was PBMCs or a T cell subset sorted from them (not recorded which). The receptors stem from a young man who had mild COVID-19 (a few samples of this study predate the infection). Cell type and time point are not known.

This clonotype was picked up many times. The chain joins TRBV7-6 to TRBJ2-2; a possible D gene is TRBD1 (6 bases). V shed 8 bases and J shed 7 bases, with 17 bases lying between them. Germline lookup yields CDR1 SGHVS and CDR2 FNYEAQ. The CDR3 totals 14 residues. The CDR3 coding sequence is TGTGCCAGCCGGGACACTCTCAGGGGCGGGGAGCTGTTTTTT. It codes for CASRDTLRGGELFF. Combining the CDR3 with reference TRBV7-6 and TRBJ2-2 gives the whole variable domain GAGVSQSPRYKVTKRGQDVALRCDPISGHVSLYWYRQALGQGPEFLTYFNYEAQQDKSGLPNDRFSAERPEGSISTLTIQRTEQRDSAMYRCASRDTLRGGELFFGEGSRLTVL.

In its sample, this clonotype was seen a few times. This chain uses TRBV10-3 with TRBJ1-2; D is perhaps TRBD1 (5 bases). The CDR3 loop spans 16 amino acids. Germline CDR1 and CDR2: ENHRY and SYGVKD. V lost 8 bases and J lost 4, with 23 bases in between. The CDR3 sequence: CAIADPGERGGYGYTF. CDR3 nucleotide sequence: TGTGCCATCGCGGACCCGGGAGAGAGGGGCGGCTATGGCTACACCTTC.

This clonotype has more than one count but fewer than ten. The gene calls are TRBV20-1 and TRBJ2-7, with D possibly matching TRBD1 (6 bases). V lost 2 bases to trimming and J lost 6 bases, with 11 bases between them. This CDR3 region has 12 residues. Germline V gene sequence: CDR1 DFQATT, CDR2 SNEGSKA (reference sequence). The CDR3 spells CSARSQGLEQYF. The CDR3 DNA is TGCAGTGCTAGATCGCAGGGGCTCGAGCAGTACTTC.

The CDR3 spells CATSRDRGQTGSYEQYV. The DNA for the CDR3 is TGTGCCACCAGCAGAGATCGGGGACAGACGGGTTCCTACGAGCAGTACGTC. V usage is TRBV15 and J usage is TRBJ2-7; TRBD1 agrees at 7 bases. The germline V gene encodes CDR1 LNHNV and CDR2 YYDKDF (reference sequence). V lost 0 bases, J lost 1 base, and 9 bases stayed unmatched. The length of the CDR3 is 17 residues.

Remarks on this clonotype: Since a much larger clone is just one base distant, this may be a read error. The CDR3 bases are TGCGCCAGCAGCTTGGCCGTACGACAGGGAGGTAACATTAAGTACTTC. Amino acid sequence: CASSLAVRQGGNIKYF. The genes are TRBV5-1 and TRBJ2-4; possible D gene TRBD1, 7 bases. CDR3 length: 16 residues. The germline gives CDR1 SGHRS, CDR2 YFSETQ.

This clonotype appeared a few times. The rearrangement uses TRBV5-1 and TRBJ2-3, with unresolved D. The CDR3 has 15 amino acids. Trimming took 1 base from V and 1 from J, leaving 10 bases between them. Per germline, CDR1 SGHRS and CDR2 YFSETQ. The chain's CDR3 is CASSLPDLGTDTQYF. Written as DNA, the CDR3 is TGCGCCAGCAGCTTGCCTGACTTGGGCACAGATACGCAGTATTTT. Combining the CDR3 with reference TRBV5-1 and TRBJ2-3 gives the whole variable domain KAGVTQTPRYLIKTRGQQVTLSCSPISGHRSVSWYQQTPGQGLQFLFEYFSETQRNKGNFPGRFSGRQFSNSRSEMNVSTLELGDSALYLCASSLPDLGTDTQYFGPGTRLTVL.

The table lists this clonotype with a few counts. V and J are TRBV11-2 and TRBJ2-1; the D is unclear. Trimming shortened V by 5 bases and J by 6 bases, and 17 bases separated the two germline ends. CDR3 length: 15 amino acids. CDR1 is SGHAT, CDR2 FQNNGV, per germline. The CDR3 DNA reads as TGTGCCAGCAGCCTAGGCCGGGCGACCCGCAATGAGCAGTTCTTC. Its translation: CASSLGRATRNEQFF.

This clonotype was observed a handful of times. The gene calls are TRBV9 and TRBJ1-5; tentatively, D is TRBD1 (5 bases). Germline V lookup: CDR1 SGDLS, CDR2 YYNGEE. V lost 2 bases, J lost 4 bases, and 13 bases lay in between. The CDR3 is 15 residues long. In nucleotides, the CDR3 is TGTGCCAGCAGCGTGAGTGGGGGGATTAATCAGCCCCAGCATTTT. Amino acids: CASSVSGGINQPQHF.

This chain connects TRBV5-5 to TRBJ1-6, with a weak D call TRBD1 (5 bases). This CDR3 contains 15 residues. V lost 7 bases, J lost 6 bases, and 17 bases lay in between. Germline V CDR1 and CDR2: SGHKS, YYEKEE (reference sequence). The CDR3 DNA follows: TGTGCCAGCGCGGCAGGGCCAATTCGTAATTCACCCCTCCACTTT. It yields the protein CASAAGPIRNSPLHF.

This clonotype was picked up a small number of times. CDR3 coding DNA: TGTGCCAGCAGCCAGTTCACCGGGGAGCTGTTTTTT. This encodes CASSQFTGELFF. This chain links TRBV7-6 with TRBJ2-2; no clear D gene. Germline lookup yields CDR1 SGHVS and CDR2 FNYEAQ. This CDR3 region has 12 residues. Deletions cut 5 bases from V and 4 bases from J, with 5 bases between. Together with reference TRBV7-6 and TRBJ2-2, the CDR3 gives the full variable domain: GAGVSQSPRYKVTKRGQDVALRCDPISGHVSLYWYRQALGQGPEFLTYFNYEAQQDKSGLPNDRFSAERPEGSISTLTIQRTEQRDSAMYRCASSQFTGELFFGEGSRLTVL.

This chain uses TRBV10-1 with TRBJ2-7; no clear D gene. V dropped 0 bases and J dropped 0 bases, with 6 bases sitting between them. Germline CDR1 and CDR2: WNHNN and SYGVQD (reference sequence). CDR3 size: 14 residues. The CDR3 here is CASSESLDSYEQYF. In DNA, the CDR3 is TGCGCCAGCAGTGAGTCCCTTGACTCCTACGAGCAGTACTTC.

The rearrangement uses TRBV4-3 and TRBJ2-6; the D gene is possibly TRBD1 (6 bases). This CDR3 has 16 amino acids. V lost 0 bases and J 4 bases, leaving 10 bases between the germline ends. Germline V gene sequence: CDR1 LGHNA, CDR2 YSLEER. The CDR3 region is CASSQDAGAGANVLTF. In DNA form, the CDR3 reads TGCGCCAGCAGCCAAGATGCAGGGGCCGGGGCCAACGTCCTGACTTTC.

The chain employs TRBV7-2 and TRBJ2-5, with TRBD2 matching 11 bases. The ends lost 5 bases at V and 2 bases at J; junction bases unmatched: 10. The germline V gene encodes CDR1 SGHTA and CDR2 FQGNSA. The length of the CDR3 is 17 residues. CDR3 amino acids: CASSPRLAGRPQETQYF. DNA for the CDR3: TGTGCCAGCAGCCCCCGACTAGCGGGGCGACCGCAAGAGACCCAGTACTTC.

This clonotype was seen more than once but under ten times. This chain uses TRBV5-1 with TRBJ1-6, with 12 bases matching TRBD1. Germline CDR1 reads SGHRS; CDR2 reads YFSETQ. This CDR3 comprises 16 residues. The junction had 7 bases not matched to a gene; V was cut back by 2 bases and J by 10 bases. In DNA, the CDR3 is TGCGCCAGCAGCTTTGGGATGGGACAGGGGGCATCACCCCTCCACTTT. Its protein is CASSFGMGQGASPLHF.

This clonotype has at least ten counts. As DNA, the CDR3 is TGTGCCAGCAGCCACCCAGGAGTAACCAACTATGGCTACACCTTC. Translation: CASSHPGVTNYGYTF. V usage is TRBV3-1 and J usage is TRBJ1-2; D gene uncertain. The CDR3 has 15 residues. V shed 3 bases and J shed 2 bases, with 13 bases lying between them. Germline V gene sequence: CDR1 LGHDT, CDR2 YNNKEL (reference sequence).

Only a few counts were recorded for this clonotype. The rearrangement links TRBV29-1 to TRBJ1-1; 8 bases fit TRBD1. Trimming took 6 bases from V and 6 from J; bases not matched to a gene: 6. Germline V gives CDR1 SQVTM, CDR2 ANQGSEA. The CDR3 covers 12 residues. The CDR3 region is CSVSGGWAEAFF. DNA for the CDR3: TGCAGCGTATCAGGGGGCTGGGCTGAAGCTTTCTTT.

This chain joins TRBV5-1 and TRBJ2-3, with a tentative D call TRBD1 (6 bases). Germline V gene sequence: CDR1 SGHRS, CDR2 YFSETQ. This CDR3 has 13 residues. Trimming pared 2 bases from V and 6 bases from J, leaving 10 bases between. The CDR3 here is CASSFRDKDTQYF. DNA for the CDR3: TGCGCCAGCAGCTTCAGGGACAAGGATACGCAGTATTTT.

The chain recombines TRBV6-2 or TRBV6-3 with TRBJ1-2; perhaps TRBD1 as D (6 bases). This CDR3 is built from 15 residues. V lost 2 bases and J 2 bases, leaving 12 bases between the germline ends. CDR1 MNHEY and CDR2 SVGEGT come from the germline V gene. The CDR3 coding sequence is TGTGCCAGCAGTTACCAGGGGTTAACCAACTATGGCTACACCTTC. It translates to CASSYQGLTNYGYTF.

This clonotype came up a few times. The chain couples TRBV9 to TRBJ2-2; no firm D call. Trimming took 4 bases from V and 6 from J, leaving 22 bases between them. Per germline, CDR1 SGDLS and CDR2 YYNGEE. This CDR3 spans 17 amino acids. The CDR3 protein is CASSTSWSYLTAGELFF. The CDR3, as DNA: TGTGCCAGCAGCACCTCCTGGAGTTACCTCACGGCCGGGGAGCTGTTTTTT.

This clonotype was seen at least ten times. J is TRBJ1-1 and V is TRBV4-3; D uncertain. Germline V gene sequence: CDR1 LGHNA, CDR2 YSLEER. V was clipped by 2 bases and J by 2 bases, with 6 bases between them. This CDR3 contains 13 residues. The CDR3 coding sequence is TGCGCCAGCAGCCAACGTTTTAACACTGAAGCTTTCTTT. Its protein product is CASSQRFNTEAFF.

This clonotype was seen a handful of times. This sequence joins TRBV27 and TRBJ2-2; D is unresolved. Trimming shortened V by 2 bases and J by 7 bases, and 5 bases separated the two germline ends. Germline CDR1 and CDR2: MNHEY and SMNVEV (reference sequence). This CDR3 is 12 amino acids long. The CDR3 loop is CASSLISGELFF. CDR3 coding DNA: TGTGCCAGCAGTTTAATAAGCGGGGAGCTGTTTTTT.

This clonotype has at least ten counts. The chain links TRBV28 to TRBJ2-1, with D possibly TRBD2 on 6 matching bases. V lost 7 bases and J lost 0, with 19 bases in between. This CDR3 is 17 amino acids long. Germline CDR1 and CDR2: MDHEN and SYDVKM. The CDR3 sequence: CASTSAGLQSSYNEQFF. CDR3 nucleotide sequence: TGTGCCAGCACATCTGCGGGGCTCCAGAGCTCCTACAATGAGCAGTTCTTC.

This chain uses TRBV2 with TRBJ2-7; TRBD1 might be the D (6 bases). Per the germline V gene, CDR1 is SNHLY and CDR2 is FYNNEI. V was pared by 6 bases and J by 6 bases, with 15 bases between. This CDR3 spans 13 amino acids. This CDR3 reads CASRPTGRGEQYF. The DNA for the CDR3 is TGTGCCAGCAGACCGACAGGACGAGGCGAGCAGTACTTC. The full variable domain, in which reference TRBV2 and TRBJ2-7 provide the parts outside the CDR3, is EPEVTQTPSHQVTQMGQEVILRCVPISNHLYFYWYRQILGQKVEFLVSFYNNEISEKSEIFDDQFSVERPDGSNFTLKIRSTKLEDSAMYFCASRPTGRGEQYFGPGTRLTVT.